The TCR beta chain described here comes from a study of vaccination and CD4 T cells after COVID-19. On the study more broadly: Diagnosis preceded the drawing of post-COVID samples by a median approximately 96 days (range 35 to 161). Post-vaccine sampling followed dose two by a median approximately 70 days (range 14 to 241). Regarding the study as a whole: In convalescent patients, a median approximately 86% of post-vaccine SARS-CoV-2-reactive clones appeared only after vaccination.

Concerning this clonotype itself: Its antigen is unknown.

MiXCR was run by TCRdb on the PCR reads, yielding one entry per CDR3 protein. Among some 16,000 distinct CDR3 sequences listed, roughly three fifths were seen once. The CDR3 totals 13 residues. The V end lost 7 bases, the J end lost 7 bases, and 11 bases lay between the germline ends. Germline V gives CDR1 LNHDA, CDR2 SQIVND (reference sequence). J is TRBJ1-6 and V is TRBV19; a weak D match, TRBD1 (6 bases). The sample here was CD4+ T cells from blood, taken after SARS-CoV-2 vaccination. This TCR was sampled from a human donor who had recovered from COVID-19. In DNA, the CDR3 is TGTGCCAGTATCGGCCAGGGGAATTCACCCCTCCACTTT. It specifies CASIGQGNSPLHF.